The entry that follows covers one TCR beta chain sequence. This sample is drawn from a study of blood T cell repertoires in COVID-19. The CDR3 extends over 14 amino acids. Germline CDR1 is LGHDT and CDR2 is YNNKEL (reference sequence). The V segment lost 3 bases and the J segment 10 bases; nucleotides outside the gene matches: 5. Profiled with immunoSEQ multiplex PCR; TCRdb holds only in-frame clones, not every one. Of more than 55,000 clones in the sample, just under 90% were seen once. The sample comprised peripheral blood. The TCR comes from a human donor with active COVID-19. The donor label of this sample is uncertain. V usage is TRBV3-1 (or the pseudogene TRBV3-2) and J usage is TRBJ1-6; 8 bases agree with TRBD1. In DNA form, the CDR3 reads TGTGCCAGCAGCCATGGACAGGGAGGATCACCCCTCCACTTT. It yields the protein CASSHGQGGSPLHF.